This T cell receptor beta chain was retrieved from a study of blood T cell repertoires in COVID-19. For the study at large: Samples representing acute and convalescent COVID-19 were sourced from the United States, Italy and Spain. From T cells, B-cell-depleted T cells, or PBMCs came the material, which was cDNA or gDNA.

Per the authors' pipeline: The authors estimated nucleated cell counts from reference gene primer amplification. Generated by immunoSEQ multiplex PCR, the TCRdb table keeps only in-frame clones and is missing some. V and J calls and clone size are those listed in that table; D and trimming were worked out from the DNA. The sample lists 140,000 to 150,000 clones; approximately 80% were seen once. V lost 3 bases and J lost 2, with 10 bases in between. Looked up from germline, CDR1 is ENHRY and CDR2 is SYGVKD. The CDR3 is made up of 14 amino acids. Sequenced: peripheral blood. The chain combines TRBV10-3 with TRBJ1-2; TRBD1 is a possible D gene (6 bases). The TCR comes from a man in his sixties with active or convalescent COVID-19. The CDR3 bases are TGTGCCATCAGTGATCCTACAGGGAACTATGGCTACACCTTC. Translating it yields CAISDPTGNYGYTF.